Listed here are 8 T cell receptor beta chains from one sample, sequenced in a study of blood T cell repertoires in COVID-19. This table comes from immunoSEQ multiplex PCR, and its TCRdb copy is limited to in-frame clones, with some not included. There are roughly 62,000 clones in the sample; 84% occur only once, and roughly a tenth lies in the top ten. The sequenced material came from peripheral blood. The receptors come from a man at least 80 years old with COVID-19, enrolled during active disease.

This chain uses TRBV12-5 with TRBJ2-2, with D maybe TRBD1 (5 bases). The CDR3 totals 15 residues. V was shortened by 5 bases and J by 4 bases, with 14 bases between the two germline ends. In germline, CDR1 is LGHNT, CDR2 FRNRAP. The CDR3: CASGAGQSGTGELFF. The CDR3 DNA reads as TGTGCTAGTGGTGCAGGGCAATCGGGCACCGGGGAGCTGTTTTTT.

This clone was seen ten or more times. The chain is built from TRBV13 and TRBJ2-6; D gene uncertain. The germline V and J ends were trimmed by 3 bases and 0 bases, with 3 bases remaining between them. The CDR3 has 14 residues. Germline V lookup: CDR1 PRHDT, CDR2 FYEKMQ (reference sequence). The CDR3 reads CASSFSSGANVLTF. Here the CDR3 DNA reads TGTGCCAGCAGCTTCAGCTCTGGGGCCAACGTCCTGACTTTC.

This clone was seen just once. The rearrangement joins TRBV3-1 (or the pseudogene TRBV3-2) to TRBJ1-1; D may be TRBD1 (6 bases). Germline V lookup: CDR1 LGHDT, CDR2 YNNKEL (reference sequence). V lost 3 bases and J 4 bases, leaving 6 bases between the germline ends. This CDR3 contains 12 residues. The CDR3 nucleotides read TGTGCCAGCAGCCACAGGGGCACTGAAGCTTTCTTT. Residues: CASSHRGTEAFF.

J is TRBJ1-5 and V is TRBV3-1 (or the pseudogene TRBV3-2), with 7 bases fitting TRBD1. CDR3 length equals 15 residues. Germline CDR1 LGHDT, CDR2 YNNKEL (reference sequence). V was pared by 5 bases and J by 4 bases, with 8 bases of the junction left unmatched. The CDR3 loop reads CASSLGKGANQPQHF. DNA for the CDR3: TGTGCCAGCAGCTTGGGGAAGGGGGCAAATCAGCCCCAGCATTTT.

The CDR3 sequence: CASSPRQGGVETQYF. DNA of the CDR3: TGTGCCAGCAGCCCAAGACAGGGCGGGGTGGAGACCCAGTACTTC. The rearrangement uses TRBV11-3 and TRBJ2-5; tentative D call: TRBD1 (7 bases). Trimming took off 5 bases at V and 5 bases at J, with 18 bases between the two ends. The CDR3 spans 15 residues. The germline V gene encodes CDR1 SGHNT and CDR2 YENEEA.

The chain employs TRBV15 and TRBJ1-1; the match to TRBD1 covers 10 bases. The CDR3 has 13 residues. CDR1 is LNHNV and CDR2 is YYDKDF in the germline V gene (reference sequence). J was trimmed by 9 bases and V by 3 bases; bases with no gene match: 4. CDR3 sequence: CATSRRQGAKAFF. CDR3 sequence (DNA): TGTGCCACCAGCAGGCGACAGGGGGCCAAAGCTTTCTTT.

The chain joins TRBV4-2 to TRBJ2-7; the D gene is possibly TRBD2 (7 bases). Germline V gene data show CDR1 as LGHNA and CDR2 as YNFKEQ. Deletions cut 2 bases from V and 7 bases from J, with 15 bases between. The CDR3 contains 14 residues. CDR3 sequence: CASSQPRGAGEQYF. For the CDR3, the DNA is TGTGCCAGCAGCCAACCCCGGGGGGCTGGAGAGCAGTACTTC.

V gene TRBV7-2 combines with J gene TRBJ1-1; weak D call: TRBD1 (6 bases). Trimming removed 2 bases at V and 3 bases at J, with 19 bases between. The CDR3 consists of 17 residues. Per the germline V gene, CDR1 is SGHTA and CDR2 is FQGNSA. The CDR3 region is CASSLSASGVGDTEAFF. In nucleotides, the CDR3 is TGTGCCAGCAGCTTAAGTGCGTCAGGGGTTGGGGACACTGAAGCTTTCTTT. Based on the CDR3 plus reference TRBV7-2 and TRBJ1-1, the full variable domain is GAGVSQSPSNKVTEKGKDVELRCDPISGHTALYWYRQSLGQGLEFLIYFQGNSAPDKSGLPSDRFSAERTGGSVSTLTIQRTQQEDSAVYLCASSLSASGVGDTEAFFGQGTRLTVV.